This T cell receptor beta chain derives from a study of regulatory T cells in long-lasting Graves disease. Study-level findings and limits: Examination was confined to peripheral blood, excluding thyroid tissue. Possibly, too few samples lowered accuracy.

CDR3 size: 15 residues. Trimming at V came to 6 bases and at J to 5 bases, leaving 8 bases not matched to a gene. Germline CDR1 reads MDHEN; CDR2 reads SYDVKM. Worth noting for this clonotype: The antigen is not known.

Construction of TCR beta libraries relied on iRepertoire HTBI primers and on Arm-PCR targeting CDR3 regions. One entry per CDR3 protein, called by TCRdb with MiXCR from the multiplex PCR reads. The sample includes about 660,000 distinct CDR3 sequences, about 30% of them seen just once. This sample's time point: persistent/refractory GD, antithyroid drugs over 5 years with positive TRAb. From RNA extracted from PBMCs, the TCR library was made. The receptor was isolated from a female donor with Graves disease. The rearrangement joins TRBV28 to TRBJ1-5; TRBD1 matches at 9 bases. The source was peripheral blood mononuclear cells (PBMCs), collected when the disease was refractory, from a patient treated with antithyroid drugs. The CDR3 reads CASSPTGGWDQPQHF. DNA of the CDR3: TGTGCCAGCAGCCCTACAGGGGGCTGGGATCAGCCCCAGCATTTT.